This T cell receptor (beta chain) was sequenced for a study of cytotoxic CD8 clonotypes in ibrutinib-treated CLL. About the study: Responses: about 25 partial, 2 complete; after median about 68 months, approximately 14 stayed remitted, approximately twelve progressed.

Extraction of roughly 2 micrograms of genomic DNA from cryopreserved PBMCs supplied material for TCR beta libraries. Trimming removed 6 bases from V and 4 bases from J, with 7 bases in between. Germline V gene lookup returns CDR1 GTSNPN and CDR2 SVGIG (reference sequence). The CDR3 runs to 10 residues. Some clones are missing from TCRdb's copy, which holds only in-frame ones; the method was immunoSEQ multiplex PCR. This sample has some 84,000 clones, with roughly 84% found just once. The source of this sequence is a human donor with chronic lymphocytic leukemia. The gene calls are TRBV30 and TRBJ2-7, with D possibly matching TRBD1 (6 bases). The input for sequencing was PBMCs, taken before ibrutinib treatment. CDR3 DNA sequence: TGTGCCTGTGGACAGTACGAGCAGTACTTC. The encoded protein is CACGQYEQYF.